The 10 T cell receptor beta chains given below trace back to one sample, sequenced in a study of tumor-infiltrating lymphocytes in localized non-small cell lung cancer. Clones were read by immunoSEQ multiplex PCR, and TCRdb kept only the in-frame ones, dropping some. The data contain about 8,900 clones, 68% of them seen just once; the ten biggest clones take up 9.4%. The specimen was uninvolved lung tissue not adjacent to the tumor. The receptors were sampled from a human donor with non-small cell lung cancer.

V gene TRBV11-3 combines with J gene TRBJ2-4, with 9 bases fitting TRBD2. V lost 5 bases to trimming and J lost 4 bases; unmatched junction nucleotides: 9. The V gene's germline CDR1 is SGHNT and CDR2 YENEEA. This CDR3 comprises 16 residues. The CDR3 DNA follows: TGTGCCAGCAGCCCCATAGCGGGAGAGGGTAAAAACATTCAGTACTTC. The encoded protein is CASSPIAGEGKNIQYF. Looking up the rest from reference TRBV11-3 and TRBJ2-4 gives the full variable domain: EAGVVQSPRYKIIEKKQPVAFWCNPISGHNTLYWYLQNLGQGPELLIRYENEEAVDDSQLPKDRFSAERLKGVDSTLKIQPAELGDSAVYLCASSPIAGEGKNIQYFGAGTRLSVL.

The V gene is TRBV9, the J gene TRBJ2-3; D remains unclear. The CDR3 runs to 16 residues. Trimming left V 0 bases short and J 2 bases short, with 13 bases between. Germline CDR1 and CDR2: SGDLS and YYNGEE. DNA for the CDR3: TGTGCCAGCAGCGTAGCTGGCGGAGTCACCACAGATACGCAGTATTTT. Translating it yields CASSVAGGVTTDTQYF.

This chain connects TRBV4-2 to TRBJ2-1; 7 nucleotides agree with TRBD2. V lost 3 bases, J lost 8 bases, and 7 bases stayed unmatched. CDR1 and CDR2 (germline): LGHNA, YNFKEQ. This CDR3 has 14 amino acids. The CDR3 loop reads CASSQGEGMDEQFF. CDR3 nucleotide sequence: TGTGCCAGCAGCCAGGGGGAGGGGATGGATGAGCAGTTCTTC.

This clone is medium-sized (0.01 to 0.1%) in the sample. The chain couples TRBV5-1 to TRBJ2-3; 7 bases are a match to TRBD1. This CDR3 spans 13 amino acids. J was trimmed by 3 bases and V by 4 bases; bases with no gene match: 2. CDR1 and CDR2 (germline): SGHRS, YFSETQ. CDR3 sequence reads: CASSRGQTDTQYF. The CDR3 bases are TGCGCCAGCAGCAGGGGACAGACAGATACGCAGTATTTT.

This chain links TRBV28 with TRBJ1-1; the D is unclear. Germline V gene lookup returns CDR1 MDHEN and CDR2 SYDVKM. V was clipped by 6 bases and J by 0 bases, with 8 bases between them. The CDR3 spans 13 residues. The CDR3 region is CASRISMNTEAFF. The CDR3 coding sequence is TGTGCCAGCAGAATTAGCATGAACACTGAAGCTTTCTTT.

CDR3 nucleotide sequence: TGTGCCAGCAGCCATACAGGCGATAAAAAAAACATTCAGTACTTC. This sequence encodes CASSHTGDKKNIQYF. The chain combines TRBV9 with TRBJ2-4; a possible D gene is TRBD1 (5 bases). Germline V gene lookup returns CDR1 SGDLS and CDR2 YYNGEE. V was cut by 4 bases and J by 4 bases, with 15 bases left in between. The CDR3 has 15 amino acids.

In DNA, the CDR3 is TGTGCCAGCAGCGTAGCCTCTCTGAACACTGAAGCTTTCTTT. Encoded protein: CASSVASLNTEAFF. The J gene is TRBJ1-1, the V gene TRBV9; D not resolved. CDR3 length: 14 residues. The V gene lost 0 bases and the J gene lost 0 bases, with 6 bases spanning the gap. The V gene's germline CDR1 is SGDLS and CDR2 YYNGEE.

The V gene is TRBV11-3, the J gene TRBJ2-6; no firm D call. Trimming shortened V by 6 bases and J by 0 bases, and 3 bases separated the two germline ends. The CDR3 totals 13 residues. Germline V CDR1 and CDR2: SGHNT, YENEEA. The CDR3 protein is CASSPSGANVLTF. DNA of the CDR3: TGTGCCAGCAGTCCCTCTGGGGCCAACGTCCTGACTTTC.

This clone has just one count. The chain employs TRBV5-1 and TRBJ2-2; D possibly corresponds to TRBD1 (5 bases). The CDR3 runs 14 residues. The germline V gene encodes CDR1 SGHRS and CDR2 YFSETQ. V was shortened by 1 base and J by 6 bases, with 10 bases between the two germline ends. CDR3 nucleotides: TGCGCCAGCAGCTTGATAGCACAGGCCGGGGAGCTGTTTTTT. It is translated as CASSLIAQAGELFF.

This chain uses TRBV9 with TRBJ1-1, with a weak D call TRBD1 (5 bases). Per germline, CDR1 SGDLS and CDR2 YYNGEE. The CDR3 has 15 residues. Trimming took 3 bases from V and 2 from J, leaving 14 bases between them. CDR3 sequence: CASSAQGQANTEAFF. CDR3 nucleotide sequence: TGTGCCAGCAGCGCCCAAGGACAAGCCAACACTGAAGCTTTCTTT. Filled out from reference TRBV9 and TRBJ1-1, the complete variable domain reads DSGVTQTPKHLITATGQRVTLRCSPRSGDLSVYWYQQSLDQGLQFLIQYYNGEERAKGNILERFSAQQFPDLHSELNLSSLELGDSALYFCASSAQGQANTEAFFGQGTRLTVV.